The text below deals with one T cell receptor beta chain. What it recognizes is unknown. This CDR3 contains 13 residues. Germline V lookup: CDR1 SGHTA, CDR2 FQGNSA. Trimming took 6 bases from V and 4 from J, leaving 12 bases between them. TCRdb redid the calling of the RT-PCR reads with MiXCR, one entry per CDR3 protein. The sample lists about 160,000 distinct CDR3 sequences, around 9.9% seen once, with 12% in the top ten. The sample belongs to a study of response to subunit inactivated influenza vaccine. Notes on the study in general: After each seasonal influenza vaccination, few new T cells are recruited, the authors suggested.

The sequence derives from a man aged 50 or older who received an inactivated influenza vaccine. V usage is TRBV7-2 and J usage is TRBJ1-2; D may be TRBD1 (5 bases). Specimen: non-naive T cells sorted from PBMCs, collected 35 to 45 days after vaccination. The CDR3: CASSQEGLYGYTF. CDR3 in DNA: TGTGCCAGCAGTCAGGAGGGGCTCTATGGCTACACCTTC.